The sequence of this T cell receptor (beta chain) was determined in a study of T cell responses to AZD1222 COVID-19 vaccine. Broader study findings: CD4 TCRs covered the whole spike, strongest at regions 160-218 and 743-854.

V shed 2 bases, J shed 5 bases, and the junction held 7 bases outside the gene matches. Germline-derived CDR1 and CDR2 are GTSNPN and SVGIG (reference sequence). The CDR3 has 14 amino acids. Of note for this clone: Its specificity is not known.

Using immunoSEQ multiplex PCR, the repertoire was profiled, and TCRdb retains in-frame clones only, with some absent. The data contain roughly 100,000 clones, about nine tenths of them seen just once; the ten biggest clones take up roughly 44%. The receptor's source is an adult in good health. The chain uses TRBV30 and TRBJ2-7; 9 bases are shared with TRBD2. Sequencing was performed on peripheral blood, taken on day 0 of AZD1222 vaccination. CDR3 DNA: TGTGCCTGGAGTTCCGGCGGGGGGGTCGACGAGCAGTACTTC. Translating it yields CAWSSGGGVDEQYF.